This T cell receptor (beta chain) was obtained from a study of T cells after yellow fever vaccination. TCRdb re-called the 5' RACE reads with MiXCR, one entry per CDR3 protein. The sample carries some 300,000 distinct CDR3 sequences, about 7.8% recorded once. Sequenced material: PBMCs, taken 45 days after the first yellow fever vaccination. The TCR was taken from a man between 18 and 29 years old who received the YFV17D yellow fever vaccine.

This chain's CDR3 is CASSLWGTSSFQYF. Here the CDR3 DNA reads TGTGCCAGCAGTTTATGGGGGACTTCGTCCTTTCAGTACTTC. This sequence joins TRBV28 and TRBJ2-4; TRBD2 is a possible D gene (6 bases). The length of the CDR3 is 14 residues. Germline V lookup: CDR1 MDHEN, CDR2 SYDVKM. Deletions cut 0 bases from V and 11 bases from J, with 14 bases between.